Detailed here is one T cell receptor beta chain. The sample is drawn from a study of control samples from healthy donors and cancer patients. V lost 3 bases and J lost 4, with 15 bases in between. From germline, CDR1 is GTSNPN and CDR2 SVGIG (reference sequence). The CDR3 runs to 14 residues. The repertoire was sequenced with immunoSEQ multiplex PCR; TCRdb's copy has only in-frame clones and lacks some. The sample contains some 97,000 clones, roughly 84% of which appear only once. The rearrangement joins TRBV30 to TRBJ1-2; tentative D call: TRBD1 (5 bases). The sequenced sample consisted of blood. This sequence was found in a woman between 50 and 59 years old in good health. The CDR3 DNA sequence: TGTGCCTGGAGGGGGGGGGAAAATTCCTATGGCTACACCTTC. Its translation is CAWRGGENSYGYTF.